What follows are 17 T cell receptor beta chains derived from one specimen sequenced in a study of T cells in localized non-small cell lung cancer. Sequencing used immunoSEQ multiplex PCR; TCRdb keeps in-frame clones, though not all of them. The sample holds roughly 6,000 clones; 75% to 85% are singletons and the top ten take roughly 60%. This specimen was peripheral blood mononuclear cells, taken before any cancer treatment. The source is a female donor over 55 with stage II lung adenocarcinoma.

V and J are TRBV19 and TRBJ2-1, with 7 bases that match TRBD2. Germline lookup yields CDR1 LNHDA and CDR2 SQIVND (reference sequence). V trimming: 0 bases; J trimming: 9 bases; junction bases outside the gene matches: 2. CDR3 length equals 13 residues. This CDR3 reads CASSIEGGSEQFF. As DNA, the CDR3 is TGTGCCAGTAGTATAGAGGGGGGGAGTGAGCAGTTCTTC. The full variable domain, completed using reference TRBV19 and TRBJ2-1, is DGGITQSPKYLFRKEGQNVTLSCEQNLNHDAMYWYRQDPGQGLRLIYYSQIVNDFQKGDIAEGYSVSREKKESFPLTVTSAQKNPTAFYLCASSIEGGSEQFFGPGTRLTVL.

The genes are TRBV7-3 and TRBJ1-2; TRBD1 aligns across 7 bases. There are 13 residues in the CDR3. Germline V gene sequence: CDR1 SGHTA, CDR2 FQGTGA. V gave up 3 bases and J gave up 2 bases; unmatched junction bases: 0. The CDR3 here is CASSLGQNYGYTF. For the CDR3, the DNA is TGTGCCAGCAGCTTGGGACAGAACTATGGCTACACCTTC.

The chain couples TRBV25-1 to TRBJ1-1; D is ambiguous. The CDR3 extends over 13 amino acids. Per germline, CDR1 MGHDK and CDR2 SYGVNS. Trimming stripped 7 bases from V and 6 bases from J, with 15 bases between. CDR3 sequence reads: CASTLRWASEAFF. CDR3 DNA: TGTGCCAGCACACTGAGGTGGGCATCTGAAGCTTTCTTT.

In its sample, this clone was seen a few times. This rearrangement joins TRBV2 to TRBJ1-1; D not resolved. CDR1 and CDR2 from the germline V gene are SNHLY and FYNNEI. Trimming removed 6 bases at V and 1 base at J, with 12 bases between. This CDR3 is built from 14 residues. CDR3 DNA sequence: TGTGCCAGCAGCTTAAGCCGGTCGAACACTGAAGCTTTCTTT. Translation: CASSLSRSNTEAFF.

This rearrangement joins TRBV19 to TRBJ2-1; 9 bases align to TRBD2. The CDR3 extends over 17 amino acids. Germline loops: CDR1 LNHDA, CDR2 SQIVND (reference sequence). Trimming cost V 8 bases and J 2 bases; bases outside gene matches: 13. DNA of the CDR3: TGTGCCAGTCGCTTAGCCCCGACTAGCGGAGCCTACAATGAGCAGTTCTTC. It yields the protein CASRLAPTSGAYNEQFF.

This clone has only one observation. V is TRBV19 and J is TRBJ1-5; TRBD1 matches at 8 bases. The V gene end was trimmed by 5 bases and the J gene end by 6 bases; junction bases not matched to a gene: 12. The CDR3 is 16 residues long. From germline, CDR1 is LNHDA and CDR2 SQIVND (reference sequence). The CDR3 sequence: CASSFTGGHAGQPQHF. The DNA of the CDR3 is TGTGCCAGTAGTTTCACAGGGGGGCATGCCGGTCAGCCCCAGCATTTT.

The chain carries TRBV13 and TRBJ2-1; possibly TRBD2 for D (6 bases). Germline values: CDR1 PRHDT, CDR2 FYEKMQ (reference sequence). Trimming took 8 bases from V and 0 from J, leaving 14 bases between them. This CDR3 spans 15 amino acids. The CDR3 DNA follows: TGTGCCAGCCAGCCTAGCGTAAGCTCCTACAATGAGCAGTTCTTC. This gives the protein CASQPSVSSYNEQFF. Together with reference TRBV13 and TRBJ2-1, the CDR3 gives the full variable domain: AAGVIQSPRHLIKEKRETATLKCYPIPRHDTVYWYQQGPGQDPQFLISFYEKMQSDKGSIPDRFSAQQFSDYHSELNMSSLELGDSALYFCASQPSVSSYNEQFFGPGTRLTVL.

By sample fraction, this clone is medium-sized. The chain uses TRBV7-9 and TRBJ1-2; 9 bases are shared with TRBD1. CDR1 and CDR2 (germline): SEHNR, FQNEAQ (reference sequence). The CDR3 extends over 15 amino acids. Trimming at V came to 4 bases and at J to 4 bases, leaving 7 bases not matched to a gene. CDR3 region: CASSSPGTGTYGYTF. The CDR3 DNA is TGTGCCAGCAGCTCCCCCGGGACAGGGACCTATGGCTACACCTTC.

The chain couples TRBV6-5 to TRBJ2-5, with unresolved D. Deletions cut 1 base from V and 0 bases from J, with 9 bases between. This CDR3 has 15 amino acids. The V gene's germline CDR1 is MNHEY and CDR2 SVGAGI. CDR3 nucleotides: TGTGCCAGCAGTTACTTCGGAACGTACCAAGAGACCCAGTACTTC. Its translation: CASSYFGTYQETQYF.

This chain uses TRBV2 with TRBJ1-3, with D possibly TRBD1 on 5 matching bases. The CDR3 extends over 13 amino acids. The germline V and J ends were trimmed by 8 bases and 0 bases, with 8 bases remaining between them. Germline CDR1 SNHLY, CDR2 FYNNEI. CDR3 sequence reads: CASQDNSGNTIYF. The CDR3 DNA sequence: TGTGCCAGCCAGGACAACTCTGGAAACACCATATATTTT.

The CDR3: CAISGPGSTDTQYF. CDR3 nucleotides: TGTGCCATCAGTGGGCCGGGCAGCACAGATACGCAGTATTTT. The J gene is TRBJ2-3, the V gene TRBV10-3; D is undetermined. Germline-derived CDR1 and CDR2 are ENHRY and SYGVKD. This CDR3 comprises 14 residues. V was clipped by 4 bases and J by 0 bases, with 8 bases between them.

V gene TRBV28 combines with J gene TRBJ1-2, with D possibly TRBD1 on 5 matching bases. V was clipped by 4 bases and J by 2 bases, with 14 bases between them. This CDR3 is built from 15 residues. Germline lookup yields CDR1 MDHEN and CDR2 SYDVKM. The CDR3 DNA sequence: TGTGCCAGCAGTTCTGAAGAACCAGGGAACTATGGCTACACCTTC. It encodes CASSSEEPGNYGYTF.

V and J are TRBV18 and TRBJ2-1; D perhaps matches TRBD2 (7 bases). Germline V CDR1 and CDR2: KGHSH, LQKENI. V lost 8 bases and J 1 base, leaving 15 bases between the germline ends. This CDR3 has 15 residues. The CDR3 nucleotides are TGTGCCAGCATCGGGGGCGGGAGTTCCTACAATGAGCAGTTCTTC. This codes for CASIGGGSSYNEQFF.

This clone showed up just a few times. The chain employs TRBV2 and TRBJ1-5, with D maybe TRBD1 (5 bases). This CDR3 comprises 14 residues. Trimming left V 1 base short and J 7 bases short, with 11 bases between. The germline CDR1 and CDR2 sequences are SNHLY and FYNNEI. The CDR3 region is CASSEEAGLQPQHF. As DNA, the CDR3 is TGTGCCAGCAGTGAAGAGGCAGGGCTACAGCCCCAGCATTTT.

The chain uses TRBV29-1 and TRBJ1-2, with TRBD1 matching over 10 bases. V shed 1 base, J shed 8 bases, and the junction held 7 bases outside the gene matches. CDR1 is SQVTM and CDR2 is ANQGSEA in the germline V gene. This CDR3 region has 14 residues. The CDR3 sequence is CSVEVGDRGGGYTF. The DNA for the CDR3 is TGCAGCGTTGAAGTTGGGGACAGGGGCGGGGGCTACACCTTC.

The chain links TRBV15 to TRBJ2-7; tentative D call: TRBD1 (6 bases). The CDR3 covers 15 residues. V lost 5 bases and J 0 bases, leaving 14 bases between the germline ends. Germline V gives CDR1 LNHNV, CDR2 YYDKDF (reference sequence). For the CDR3, the DNA is TGTGCCACCAGCGACAGAGGGGGAGACTCCTACGAGCAGTACTTC. Amino acids: CATSDRGGDSYEQYF.

This chain links TRBV7-3 with TRBJ1-2; D call uncertain. V shed 5 bases and J shed 10 bases, with 14 bases lying between them. The germline V gene encodes CDR1 SGHTA and CDR2 FQGTGA. The CDR3 runs 12 residues. The CDR3 protein is CASSTDDEDYTF. CDR3 sequence (DNA): TGTGCCAGCAGCACGGACGATGAGGACTACACCTTC.